This T cell receptor beta chain was identified in a study of cytomegalovirus exposure and HLA in healthy donors. The CDR3 loop spans 13 amino acids. The germline V gene encodes CDR1 MNHEY and CDR2 SVGAGI. V gave up 5 bases and J gave up 5 bases, with 12 bases separating them. The primer mix had 60 Vbeta and 13 Jbeta primers. Only in-frame clones appear in the TCRdb table, and some are missing; sequencing was by immunoSEQ multiplex PCR. The sample lists some 71,000 clones, 75% to 80% occurring once. The V call is TRBV6-5, the J call TRBJ1-1; D is perhaps TRBD1 (5 bases). This receptor was identified in a man between 18 and 35 years old in good health and CMV-seronegative. What was sequenced was PBMCs. The CDR3 DNA sequence: TGTGCCAGCAGTCCCCGACGGGGGACTGAAGCTTTCTTT. Encoded protein: CASSPRRGTEAFF.